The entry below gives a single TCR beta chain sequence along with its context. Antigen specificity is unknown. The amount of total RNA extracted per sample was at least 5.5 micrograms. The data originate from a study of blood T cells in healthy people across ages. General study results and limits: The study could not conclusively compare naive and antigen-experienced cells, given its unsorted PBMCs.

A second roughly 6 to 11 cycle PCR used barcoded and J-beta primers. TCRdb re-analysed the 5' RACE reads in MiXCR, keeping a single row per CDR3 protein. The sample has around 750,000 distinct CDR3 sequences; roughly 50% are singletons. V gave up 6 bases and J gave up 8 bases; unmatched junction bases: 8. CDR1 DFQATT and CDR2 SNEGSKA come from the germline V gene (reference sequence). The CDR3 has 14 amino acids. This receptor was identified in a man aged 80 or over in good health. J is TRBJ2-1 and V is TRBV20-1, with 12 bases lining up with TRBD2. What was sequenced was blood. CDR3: CSAASGRARDEQFF. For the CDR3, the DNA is TGCAGTGCCGCTAGCGGGAGGGCCCGGGATGAGCAGTTCTTC.